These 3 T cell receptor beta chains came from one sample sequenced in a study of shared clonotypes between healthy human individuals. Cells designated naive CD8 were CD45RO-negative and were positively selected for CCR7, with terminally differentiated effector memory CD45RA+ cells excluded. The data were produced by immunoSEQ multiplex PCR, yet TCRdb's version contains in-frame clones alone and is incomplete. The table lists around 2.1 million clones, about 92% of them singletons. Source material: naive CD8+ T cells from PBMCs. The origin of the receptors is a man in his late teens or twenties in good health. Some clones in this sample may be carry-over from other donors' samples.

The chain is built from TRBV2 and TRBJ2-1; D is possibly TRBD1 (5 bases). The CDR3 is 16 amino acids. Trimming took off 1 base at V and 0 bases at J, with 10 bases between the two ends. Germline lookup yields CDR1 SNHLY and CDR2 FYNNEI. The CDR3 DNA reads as TGTGCCAGCAGTGAAGTATATAGGGGCTCCTACAATGAGCAGTTCTTC. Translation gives CASSEVYRGSYNEQFF. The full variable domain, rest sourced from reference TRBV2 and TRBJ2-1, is EPEVTQTPSHQVTQMGQEVILRCVPISNHLYFYWYRQILGQKVEFLVSFYNNEISEKSEIFDDQFSVERPDGSNFTLKIRSTKLEDSAMYFCASSEVYRGSYNEQFFGPGTRLTVL.

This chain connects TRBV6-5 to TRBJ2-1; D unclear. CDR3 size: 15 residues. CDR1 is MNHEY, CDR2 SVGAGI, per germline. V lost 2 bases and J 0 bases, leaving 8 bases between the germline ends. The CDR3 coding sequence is TGTGCCAGCAGTTACCAGACACTCTCCTACAATGAGCAGTTCTTC. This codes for CASSYQTLSYNEQFF.

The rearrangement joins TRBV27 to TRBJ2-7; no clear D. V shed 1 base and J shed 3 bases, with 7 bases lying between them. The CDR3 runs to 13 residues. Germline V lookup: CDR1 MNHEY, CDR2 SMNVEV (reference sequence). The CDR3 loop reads CASSLFPGYEQYF. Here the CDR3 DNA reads TGTGCCAGCAGTTTATTCCCTGGCTACGAGCAGTACTTC.